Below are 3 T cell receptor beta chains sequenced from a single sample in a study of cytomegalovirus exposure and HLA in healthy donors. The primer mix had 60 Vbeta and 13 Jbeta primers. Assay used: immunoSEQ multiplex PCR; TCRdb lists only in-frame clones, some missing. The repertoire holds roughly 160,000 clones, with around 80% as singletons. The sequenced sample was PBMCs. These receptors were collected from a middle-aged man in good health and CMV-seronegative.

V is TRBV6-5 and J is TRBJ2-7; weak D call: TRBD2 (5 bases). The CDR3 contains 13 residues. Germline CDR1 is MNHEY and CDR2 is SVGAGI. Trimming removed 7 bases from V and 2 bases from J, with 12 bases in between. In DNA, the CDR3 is TGTGCCAGCATTTCGTCTAGCACCTACGAGCAGTACTTC. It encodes CASISSSTYEQYF.

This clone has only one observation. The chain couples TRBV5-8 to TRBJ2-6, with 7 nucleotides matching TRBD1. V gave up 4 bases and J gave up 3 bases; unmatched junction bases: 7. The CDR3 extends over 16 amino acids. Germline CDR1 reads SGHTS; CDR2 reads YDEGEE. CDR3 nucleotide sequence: TGTGCCAGCAGCCCCTCAACAGGGGTTGGGGCCAACGTCCTGACTTTC. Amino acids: CASSPSTGVGANVLTF.

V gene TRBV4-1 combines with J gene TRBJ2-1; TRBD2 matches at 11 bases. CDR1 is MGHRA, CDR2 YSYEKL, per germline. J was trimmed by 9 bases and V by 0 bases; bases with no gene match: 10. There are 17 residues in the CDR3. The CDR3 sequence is CASSQDTRISGRGEQFF. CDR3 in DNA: TGCGCCAGCAGCCAAGATACCCGGATTAGCGGGAGGGGTGAGCAGTTCTTC.